Following are 21 T cell receptor beta chains from one sample sequenced in a study of T cells after yellow fever vaccination. TCRdb redid the calling of the 5' RACE reads with MiXCR, one entry per CDR3 protein. The profile shows roughly 63,000 distinct CDR3 sequences, roughly 7.3% of them singletons. The specimen was CD8+ T cells sorted from PBMCs, collected 15 days after the yellow fever booster vaccination. These receptors were collected from a man in his thirties or forties who received the YFV17D yellow fever vaccine.

This clonotype was recorded at least ten times. V and J are TRBV5-1 and TRBJ2-2; TRBD2 matches 12 bases. Germline CDR1 is SGHRS and CDR2 is YFSETQ. J was trimmed by 3 bases and V by 3 bases; bases with no gene match: 9. This CDR3 has 18 amino acids. This CDR3 reads CASSSTASGRADTGELFF. The CDR3 DNA reads TGCGCCAGCAGCTCGACGGCTAGCGGGAGGGCCGACACCGGGGAGCTGTTTTTT.

The V call is TRBV5-1, the J call TRBJ2-7, with 9 bases matching TRBD1. The CDR3 runs to 14 residues. Unmatched junction bases numbered 2, after V lost 0 bases and J lost 4 bases. CDR1 and CDR2 from the germline V gene are SGHRS and YFSETQ. The CDR3, as DNA: TGCGCCAGCAGCTTGGCCGGGACAGGGTACGAGCAGTACTTC. Protein sequence: CASSLAGTGYEQYF.

The sample holds many counts of this clonotype. The chain is built from TRBV18 and TRBJ1-2; a weak D match, TRBD1 (5 bases). The germline V gene encodes CDR1 KGHSH and CDR2 LQKENI. V was pared by 0 bases and J by 4 bases, with 15 bases between. The CDR3 loop spans 16 amino acids. The CDR3 sequence is CASSPPVGTLVYGYTF. The CDR3 nucleotides read TGTGCCAGCTCACCACCTGTCGGGACTCTAGTCTATGGCTACACCTTC.

This clonotype was picked up many times. V usage is TRBV7-2 and J usage is TRBJ2-7; 9 bases map to TRBD1. Germline assignment: CDR1 SGHTA and CDR2 FQGNSA. This CDR3 has 14 amino acids. J gave up 3 bases and V 5 bases, and 5 bases lay outside the gene matches. CDR3 DNA sequence: TGTGCCAGCAGCCCAGGACAGGGGCTCTACGAGCAGTACTTC. This sequence encodes CASSPGQGLYEQYF.

This clonotype showed up many times. The J gene is TRBJ2-1, the V gene TRBV11-2, with TRBD2 matching 8 bases. This CDR3 contains 17 residues. Looked up from germline, CDR1 is SGHAT and CDR2 is FQNNGV. The V and J ends lost 1 base and 5 bases, in that order; junction bases with no gene match: 10. CDR3 region: CASSLGREGPKNNEQFF. DNA for the CDR3: TGTGCCAGCAGCTTAGGTCGGGAGGGCCCGAAGAACAATGAGCAGTTCTTC.

This clonotype appeared many times. DNA of the CDR3: TGCGCCAGCAGCTTGGATGGCGGGAGGGCCTCGGGCGAGCAGTACTTC. Amino acids: CASSLDGGRASGEQYF. The chain recombines TRBV5-1 with TRBJ2-7; TRBD2 matches at 9 bases. Trimming cost V 0 bases and J 6 bases; bases outside gene matches: 10. This CDR3 is built from 16 residues. Germline V gene lookup returns CDR1 SGHRS and CDR2 YFSETQ.

This clonotype was recorded many times. V is TRBV7-9 and J is TRBJ1-1, with 10 bases aligning to TRBD1. This CDR3 has 15 amino acids. Per the germline V gene, CDR1 is SEHNR and CDR2 is FQNEAQ (reference sequence). The J segment lost 3 bases and the V segment lost 1 base, leaving 2 bases of the junction unmatched. CDR3 loop: CASSLGQGADTEAFF. CDR3 DNA sequence: TGTGCCAGCAGCTTAGGACAGGGGGCAGACACTGAAGCTTTCTTT. The full variable domain, completed using reference TRBV7-9 and TRBJ1-1, is DTGVSQNPRHKITKRGQNVTFRCDPISEHNRLYWYRQTLGQGPEFLTYFQNEAQLEKSRLLSDRFSAERPKGSFSTLEIQRTEQGDSAMYLCASSLGQGADTEAFFGQGTRLTVV.

The chain employs TRBV15 and TRBJ2-3; D is possibly TRBD1 (6 bases). CDR1 is LNHNV and CDR2 is YYDKDF in the germline V gene (reference sequence). The V end was cut by 1 base, the J end by 4 bases, with 18 bases between. This CDR3 contains 17 residues. The CDR3 DNA sequence: TGTGCCACCAGCAGAGTCGATGGCAGAGGGGGAGCAGATACGCAGTATTTT. Protein product: CATSRVDGRGGADTQYF.

This clonotype was seen at least ten times. The genes are TRBV12-3 or TRBV12-4 and TRBJ1-5; weak D call: TRBD1 (6 bases). The CDR3 has 13 residues. Trimming pared 6 bases from V and 4 bases from J, leaving 10 bases between. The CDR3 DNA reads as TGTGCCAGCAGCTCTCAGGGGAATCAGCCCCAGCATTTT. This gives the protein CASSSQGNQPQHF.

This clonotype was counted ten times or more. The chain combines TRBV7-9 with TRBJ2-1, with D unresolved. V dropped 8 bases and J dropped 0 bases, with 14 bases sitting between them. The germline CDR1 and CDR2 sequences are SEHNR and FQNEAQ (reference sequence). The CDR3 consists of 15 residues. In DNA form, the CDR3 reads TGTGCCAGCGGCCCGAGAGTGAGCTCCTACAATGAGCAGTTCTTC. This encodes CASGPRVSSYNEQFF.

At least ten counts were recorded for this clonotype. The chain combines TRBV20-1 with TRBJ1-1; 9 nucleotides agree with TRBD1. Trimming removed 1 base from V and 4 bases from J; junction bases left unmatched: 16. Germline CDR1 and CDR2: DFQATT and SNEGSKA (reference sequence). The CDR3 sequence is 18 residues long. The CDR3 DNA reads as TGCAGTGCTAGAGGGGAAACAAGACAGGGGGGAATTGGCACTGAAGCTTTCTTT. It codes for CSARGETRQGGIGTEAFF.

This clonotype was recorded many times. The V gene is TRBV29-1, the J gene TRBJ2-5, with 7 bases lining up with TRBD2. The CDR3 is 14 residues long. J lost 2 bases, V lost 3 bases, and 6 bases had no gene match. Germline V gene data show CDR1 as SQVTM and CDR2 as ANQGSEA. The CDR3 sequence: CSVESTSEQETQYF. The CDR3 DNA follows: TGCAGCGTTGAGTCAACTAGCGAACAAGAGACCCAGTACTTC.

Remarks on this clonotype: This sequence may be a read error, since a much larger clone differs from it by one base. The J gene is TRBJ1-6, the V gene TRBV9; tentatively, D is TRBD1 (6 bases). V lost 3 bases and J 10 bases, leaving 14 bases between the germline ends. The CDR3 is 14 residues long. In germline, CDR1 is SGDLS, CDR2 YYNGEE. CDR3 nucleotide sequence: TGTGCCAGCAGCGCCGAGAGGGGGAAGTCACCCCTCCACTTT. It yields the protein CASSAERGKSPLHF.

This clonotype showed up just a few times. The chain has TRBV28 and TRBJ1-1; D may be TRBD1 (5 bases). With 3 bases removed from V and 1 base from J, the gap between germline ends came to 12 bases. Germline V CDR1 and CDR2: MDHEN, SYDVKM. The CDR3 covers 15 residues. DNA of the CDR3: TGTGCCAGCAGTTTCGTGGCGGGGACGAACACTGAAGCTTTCTTT. Its translation is CASSFVAGTNTEAFF.

The table lists this clonotype with many counts. The V gene is TRBV9, the J gene TRBJ2-3, with no clear D. The CDR3 runs to 12 residues. CDR1 is SGDLS and CDR2 is YYNGEE in the germline V gene. Trimming stripped 2 bases from V and 3 bases from J, with 4 bases between. CDR3 region: CASSVGTDTQYF. CDR3 coding DNA: TGTGCCAGCAGCGTGGGGACAGATACGCAGTATTTT.

This clonotype occurred many times. The chain links TRBV7-9 to TRBJ2-3, with TRBD2 matching over 11 bases. CDR1 and CDR2 from the germline V gene are SEHNR and FQNEAQ (reference sequence). This CDR3 region has 15 residues. With 1 base clipped from V and 8 bases from J, the junction kept 5 bases outside the gene matches. The CDR3 loop is CASSLVLLAGATQYF. In nucleotides, the CDR3 is TGTGCCAGCAGCTTAGTTCTACTAGCGGGAGCTACGCAGTATTTT.

The table lists this clonotype with many counts. V gene TRBV7-2 combines with J gene TRBJ1-5; unclear D gene. Trimming left V 0 bases short and J 6 bases short, with 9 bases between. Germline CDR1 reads SGHTA; CDR2 reads FQGNSA. This CDR3 has 14 residues. The CDR3 bases are TGTGCCAGCAGCTTAGCAGGGTCGGTTCAGCCCCAGCATTTT. Protein: CASSLAGSVQPQHF. The full variable domain, its missing parts supplied by reference TRBV7-2 and TRBJ1-5, is GAGVSQSPSNKVTEKGKDVELRCDPISGHTALYWYRQSLGQGLEFLIYFQGNSAPDKSGLPSDRFSAERTGGSVSTLTIQRTQQEDSAVYLCASSLAGSVQPQHFGDGTRLSIL.

This clonotype was counted once. This chain links TRBV9 with TRBJ1-1; no firm D call. Trimming cost V 3 bases and J 1 base, with 13 bases left between them. CDR3 length: 15 residues. The germline V gene has CDR1 SGDLS and CDR2 YYNGEE. DNA of the CDR3: TGTGCCAGCAGCGCCTGGGTAGGGCAGAACACTGAAGCTTTCTTT. Amino acid sequence: CASSAWVGQNTEAFF. The variable domain in full, with the rest retrieved from reference TRBV9 and TRBJ1-1, is DSGVTQTPKHLITATGQRVTLRCSPRSGDLSVYWYQQSLDQGLQFLIQYYNGEERAKGNILERFSAQQFPDLHSELNLSSLELGDSALYFCASSAWVGQNTEAFFGQGTRLTVV.

This clonotype showed up many times. The V and J genes are TRBV7-9 and TRBJ2-5; D may be TRBD1 (5 bases). Germline CDR1 is SEHNR and CDR2 is FQNEAQ (reference sequence). This CDR3 spans 17 amino acids. V lost 2 bases and J lost 5, with 21 bases in between. CDR3 nucleotide sequence: TGTGCCAGCAGCTTATCCCCAGGCAGGGTCGGTGCGGAGACCCAGTACTTC. Its protein product is CASSLSPGRVGAETQYF.

This clonotype was recorded many times. CDR3 sequence: CASSGGQITEAFF. The DNA for the CDR3 is TGTGCCAGCAGCGGCGGTCAGATCACTGAAGCTTTCTTT. This sequence joins TRBV9 and TRBJ1-1; D gene unclear. CDR1 is SGDLS, CDR2 YYNGEE, per germline. V gave up 3 bases and J gave up 4 bases, with 10 bases separating them. This CDR3 is built from 13 residues.

V gene TRBV10-2 combines with J gene TRBJ1-1; D remains ambiguous. Germline lookup yields CDR1 WSHSY and CDR2 SAAADI. This CDR3 is built from 13 residues. V was trimmed by 1 base and J by 0 bases, leaving 3 bases between them. The CDR3 DNA reads TGCGCCAGCAGTGAGTTAGTGAACACTGAAGCTTTCTTT. This sequence encodes CASSELVNTEAFF.